Each of the 9 T cell receptor beta chains below was sequenced from the same sample in a study of blood T cell repertoires in COVID-19. Sequenced by immunoSEQ multiplex PCR; TCRdb stores in-frame clones only, minus some. The sample lists roughly 97,000 clones, 85% to 90% occurring once. The specimen was peripheral blood. All receptors come from a human donor in a cohort sampled during active COVID-19.

The chain carries TRBV4-3 and TRBJ1-4, with D possibly TRBD1 on 6 matching bases. There are 14 residues in the CDR3. V gave up 4 bases and J gave up 7 bases, with 13 bases separating them. Looked up from germline, CDR1 is LGHNA and CDR2 is YSLEER. CDR3: CASSRSLGAEKLFF. CDR3 sequence (DNA): TGCGCCAGCAGCCGCTCGTTGGGGGCTGAAAAACTGTTTTTT.

The J gene is TRBJ1-2, the V gene TRBV7-8, with TRBD1 matching 7 bases. This CDR3 contains 14 residues. The J segment lost 4 bases and the V segment lost 5 bases, leaving 7 bases of the junction unmatched. Germline V gene data show CDR1 as SGHVS and CDR2 as FQNEAQ. CDR3 DNA sequence: TGTGCCAGCAGCCCCAGGGGACAGACCTATGGCTACACCTTC. Translation gives CASSPRGQTYGYTF.

This clone was seen a single time. The chain employs TRBV9 and TRBJ2-3, with 7 bases identical to TRBD1. In germline, CDR1 is SGDLS, CDR2 YYNGEE. CDR3 length: 14 residues. The V segment lost 6 bases and the J segment 5 bases; nucleotides outside the gene matches: 9. The CDR3 region is CASNKGGSGDTQYF. The CDR3 DNA reads as TGTGCCAGCAACAAAGGGGGCAGTGGAGATACGCAGTATTTT.

This rearrangement joins TRBV27 to TRBJ2-2; TRBD2 agrees at 7 bases. Trimming cost V 6 bases and J 1 base; bases outside gene matches: 2. Germline V gene data show CDR1 as MNHEY and CDR2 as SMNVEV (reference sequence). The CDR3 length is 14 residues. CDR3 nucleotide sequence: TGTGCCAGCAGAACTAGCGTGAACACCGGGGAGCTGTTTTTT. Translated: CASRTSVNTGELFF.

V usage is TRBV6-1 and J usage is TRBJ2-7; D gene ambiguous. V was cut by 2 bases and J by 2 bases, with 10 bases left in between. CDR1 is MNHNS, CDR2 SASEGT, per germline. CDR3 size: 14 residues. The CDR3 DNA is TGTGCCAGCAGTGAATTCCGGGTGACCTACGAGCAGTACTTC. Translated, it gives CASSEFRVTYEQYF.

This chain connects TRBV30 to TRBJ1-2; tentative D call: TRBD1 (5 bases). Trimming took off 0 bases at V and 0 bases at J, with 11 bases between the two ends. The CDR3 loop spans 15 amino acids. CDR1 is GTSNPN and CDR2 is SVGIG in the germline V gene (reference sequence). CDR3 DNA: TGTGCCTGGAGTGTAGGGGTCAAAGCTAACTATGGCTACACCTTC. Residues: CAWSVGVKANYGYTF.

This chain joins TRBV12-5 and TRBJ2-3; tentative D call: TRBD2 (5 bases). Germline values: CDR1 LGHNT, CDR2 FRNRAP. The CDR3 spans 14 residues. Trimming removed 0 bases at V and 4 bases at J, with 8 bases between. In nucleotides, the CDR3 is TGTGCTAGTGGTTTGGTACCGAGGGCAGATACGCAGTATTTT. It yields the protein CASGLVPRADTQYF.

This chain joins TRBV5-1 and TRBJ2-7, with 10 bases aligning to TRBD2. Germline assignment: CDR1 SGHRS and CDR2 YFSETQ. The V gene end was trimmed by 2 bases and the J gene end by 2 bases; junction bases not matched to a gene: 10. CDR3 length: 17 amino acids. The CDR3 here is CASSLYSLAGGAYEQYF. CDR3 in DNA: TGCGCCAGCAGCTTATACAGTTTAGCGGGAGGTGCCTACGAGCAGTACTTC.

This clone was detected only a few times. The chain carries TRBV7-8 and TRBJ2-2; possible D gene TRBD2, 6 bases. V was trimmed by 5 bases and J by 1 base, leaving 11 bases between them. Germline CDR1 and CDR2: SGHVS and FQNEAQ. The CDR3 has 15 residues. The CDR3 is CASSRDWMNTGELFF. CDR3 sequence (DNA): TGTGCCAGCAGCCGGGACTGGATGAACACCGGGGAGCTGTTTTTT.